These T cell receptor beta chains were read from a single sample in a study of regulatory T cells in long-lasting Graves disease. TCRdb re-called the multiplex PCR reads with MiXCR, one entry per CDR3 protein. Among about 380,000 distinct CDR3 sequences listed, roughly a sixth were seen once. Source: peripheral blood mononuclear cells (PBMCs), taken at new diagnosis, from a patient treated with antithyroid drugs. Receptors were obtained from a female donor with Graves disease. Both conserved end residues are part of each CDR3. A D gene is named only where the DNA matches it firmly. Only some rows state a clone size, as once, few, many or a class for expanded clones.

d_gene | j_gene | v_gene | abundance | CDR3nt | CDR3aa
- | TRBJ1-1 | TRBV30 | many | TGTGCCTGGAGTGTACTTGCCAGCGAAGCTTTCTTT | CAWSVLASEAFF
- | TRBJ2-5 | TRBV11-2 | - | TGTGCCAGCAGCTTGGCGGGGTACAGGGAGTCAGAGACCCAGTACTTC | CASSLAGYRESETQYF
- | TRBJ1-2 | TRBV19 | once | TGTGCCAGTAGTATAGGTCCGGGACCGTATAACTATGGCTACACCTTC | CASSIGPGPYNYGYTF
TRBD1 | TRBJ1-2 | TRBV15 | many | TGTGCCACCAGTAGAGACAGGGGGTCGGGCTACACCTTC | CATSRDRGSGYTF
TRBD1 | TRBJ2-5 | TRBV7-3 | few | TGTGCCAGCAGCACCCCCCGGGACAGGGCAGCGACCCAGTACTTC | CASSTPRDRAATQYF
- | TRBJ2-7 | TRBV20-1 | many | TGCAGTGCTAGACGAGGGGGAAGCTCCTACGAGCAGTACTTC | CSARRGGSSYEQYF
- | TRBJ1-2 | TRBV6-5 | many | TGTGCCAGCAGTTACTCCCATGGCTACGCCTTC | CASSYSHGYAF
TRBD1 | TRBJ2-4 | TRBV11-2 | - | TGTGCCAGCAGCCCCGGGACAGGGGACGGCATTCAGTACTTC | CASSPGTGDGIQYF
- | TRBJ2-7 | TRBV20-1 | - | TGCAGTGCTTCCCGGGATCCTGTAAGCTCCTACGAGCAGTACTTC | CSASRDPVSSYEQYF
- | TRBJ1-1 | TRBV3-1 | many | TGTGCCAGCAGCCAGAGGCAGGGCCTTACTGAAGCTTTCTTT | CASSQRQGLTEAFF
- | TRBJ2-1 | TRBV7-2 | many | TGTGCCAGCAGCTTAGCGGCGGGCGGCTCCTACAATGAGCAGTTCTTC | CASSLAAGGSYNEQFF
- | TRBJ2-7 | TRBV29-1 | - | TGCAGCGTTGATGGGGTGGGGCAGAACAACCTCAACGAGCAGTACTTC | CSVDGVGQNNLNEQYF
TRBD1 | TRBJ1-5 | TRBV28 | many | TGTGCCAGCAGTTTAAGCGACAGGGGCAATCAGCCCCAGCATTTT | CASSLSDRGNQPQHF
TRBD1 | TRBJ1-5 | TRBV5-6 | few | TGTGCCAGCAGCTTGCACAGGGGGCCGAATCAGCCCCAGCATTTT | CASSLHRGPNQPQHF
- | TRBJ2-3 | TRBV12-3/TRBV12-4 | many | TGTGCCAGCAGTATCACGGATATTGTCACAGATACGCAGTATTTT | CASSITDIVTDTQYF
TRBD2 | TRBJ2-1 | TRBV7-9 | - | TGTGCCAGCAGCTCCCCGACTAGCGGGAGTAACAATGAGCAGTTCTTC | CASSSPTSGSNNEQFF
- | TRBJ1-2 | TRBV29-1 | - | TGCAGCGTTGAAGATCGGGTGGATGGCTACACCTTC | CSVEDRVDGYTF
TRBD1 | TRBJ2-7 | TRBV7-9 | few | TGTGCCAGCAGCTTCCCAATTAAACCGGGACAGGGGGCTTGGGAGTCCTACGAGCAGTACTTC | CASSFPIKPGQGAWESYEQYF
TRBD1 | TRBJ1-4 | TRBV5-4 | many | TGTGCCAGCAGCTGGGGGGACAGGGGCTTACATTTGGTTTTT | CASSWGDRGLHLVF
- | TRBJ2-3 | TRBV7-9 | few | TGTGCCAGCAGCCCACGGGGGATTGAAGATACGCAGTATTTT | CASSPRGIEDTQYF
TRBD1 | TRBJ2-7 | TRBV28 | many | TGTGCCAGCAGTTTAGACCGGGACAGGGGGTTCGACGAGCAGTACTTC | CASSLDRDRGFDEQYF
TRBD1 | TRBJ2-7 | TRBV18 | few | TGTGCCAGCTCACCAAAACAGGGGGCCTACGAGCAGTACTTC | CASSPKQGAYEQYF
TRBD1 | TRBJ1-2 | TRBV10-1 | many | TGCGCCAGCAGTGCCCGACAAAGGGGACAGGAAGTTTTCGGTGACTATGGCTACACCTTC | CASSARQRGQEVFGDYGYTF
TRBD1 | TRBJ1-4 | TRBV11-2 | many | TGTGCCAGCAGCCCCGGGACAGGGAGGAATGAAAAACTGTTTTTT | CASSPGTGRNEKLFF
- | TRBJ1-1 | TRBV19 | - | TGTGCCAGTAGTATTCCGGCGGGGGGGAAGCTGAACACTGAAGCTTTCTTT | CASSIPAGGKLNTEAFF
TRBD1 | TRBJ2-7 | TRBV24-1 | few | TGTGCCACCAGTGATTCCCGGGACAGGGGACGTGAGCAGTACTTC | CATSDSRDRGREQYF
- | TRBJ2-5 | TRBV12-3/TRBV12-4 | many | TGTGCCAGCAGTACCGTCAGGGAGACCCAGTACTTC | CASSTVRETQYF
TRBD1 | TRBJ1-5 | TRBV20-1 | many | TGCAGTGCTAGCCCTCCGGACAGGGGGAACGGGCAGCCCCAGCATTTT | CSASPPDRGNGQPQHF
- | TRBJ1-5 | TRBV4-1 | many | TGCGCCAGCAGCTTATTTGGCAATCAGCCCCAGCATTTT | CASSLFGNQPQHF
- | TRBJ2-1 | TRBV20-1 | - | TGCAGTGCTCGAGGCAGGCCGAGCTCCTACAATGAGCAGTTCTTC | CSARGRPSSYNEQFF
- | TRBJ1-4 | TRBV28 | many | TGTGCCAGCAGTTTGCATCTCCACACTGCAACTAATGAAAAACTGTTTTTT | CASSLHLHTATNEKLFF
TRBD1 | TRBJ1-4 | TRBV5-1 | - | TGCGCCAGCAGCTACCAGGACAGGGGAACGGGAAAACTGTTTTTT | CASSYQDRGTGKLFF
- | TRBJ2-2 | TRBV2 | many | TGTGCCAGCAGTGCACTCTGGACCGAGAGAGGAAACACCGGGGAGCTGTTTTTT | CASSALWTERGNTGELFF
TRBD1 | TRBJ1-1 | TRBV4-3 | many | TGCGCCAGCAGCCAAGATAGTGGACAGGGAGGAACTGAAGCTTTCTTT | CASSQDSGQGGTEAFF
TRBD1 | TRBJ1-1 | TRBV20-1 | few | TGCAGTGCTGTACGACCAGGGGGCGCGGACACTGAAGCTTTCTTT | CSAVRPGGADTEAFF
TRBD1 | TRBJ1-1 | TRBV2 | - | TGTGCCAGCAGTAACGGACAGGGGGCGTCGAAAGCTTTCTTT | CASSNGQGASKAFF
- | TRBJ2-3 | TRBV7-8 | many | TGTGCCAGCAGCTGGGGAGCAGATACGCAGTATTTT | CASSWGADTQYF
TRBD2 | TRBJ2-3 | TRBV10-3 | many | TGTGCCATCAGTGAGTCGCAGCCGAGCGGGAGGCCGTTAGATACGCAGTATTTT | CAISESQPSGRPLDTQYF
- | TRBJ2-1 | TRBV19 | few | TGTGCCAGTAGTATGCTCCAGGAGGTTGATGAGCAGCTCTTC | CASSMLQEVDEQLF
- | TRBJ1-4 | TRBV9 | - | TGTGCCAGCAGCGAGGGTGAAAAACTGTTTTTT | CASSEGEKLFF
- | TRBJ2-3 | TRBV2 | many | TGTGCCAGCAGGACAGGCCCGGATACGCAGTATTTT | CASRTGPDTQYF
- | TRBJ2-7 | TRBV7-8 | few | TGTGCCAGCAGCTTGGGGACTCCGGGGGAGCAGTACTTC | CASSLGTPGEQYF
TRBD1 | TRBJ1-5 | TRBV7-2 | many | TGCGCCAGCAGCCCACAGGGGGACAATCAGCCCCAGCATTTT | CASSPQGDNQPQHF
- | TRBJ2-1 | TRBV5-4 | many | TGTGCCAGCAGCGGACCCGAACTTGGCGGGGCCTACAATGAGCAGTTCTTC | CASSGPELGGAYNEQFF
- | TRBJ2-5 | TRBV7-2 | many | TGTGCCAGCAGCTTAGTTTATGAGACCCAGTACTTC | CASSLVYETQYF
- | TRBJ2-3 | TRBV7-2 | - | TGTGCCAGCAGTCCCCCCTCCCAAGATACGCAGTATTTT | CASSPPSQDTQYF
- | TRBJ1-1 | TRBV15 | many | TGTGCCACCAGCAGAGAAGTGGAAGCTTTCTTT | CATSREVEAFF
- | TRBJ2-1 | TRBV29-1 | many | TGCAGCGTGCTCCGACACGGGCAGTTCTTC | CSVLRHGQFF
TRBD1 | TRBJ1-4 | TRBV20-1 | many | TGCAGTGCCGCTAGGCCCCTACCGGGACAGGGGCTCCTTAATGAAAAACTGTTTTTT | CSAARPLPGQGLLNEKLFF
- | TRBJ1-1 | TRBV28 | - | TGTGCCAGCAGTTTAGTGGGCCAGAGAGCTTTCTTT | CASSLVGQRAFF